This T cell receptor (beta chain) was profiled in a study of T-cell reconstitution after alpha-beta-depleted transplantation in children. Study-wide points: Surviving thymic progenitors and recipient T cells were the source of high TCRbeta diversity at day 60 in some patients. Alpha-beta T cells about two months after transplant reportedly derived from several hundred expanded graft clones. Newly generated T cells supplied most T-cell counts and diversity one year post-transplant.

Researchers prepared the TCRbeta library using unique molecular identifiers, the study reports. A single record per CDR3 protein comes from TCRdb applying MiXCR to the PCR reads. The sample lists hundreds of thousands of distinct CDR3 sequences, over 15% occurring once. On this clonotype: Its target is unknown.

The sequenced sample was PBMCs, mostly from graft donor cells, obtained 360 days after TCRalphabeta/CD19-depleted stem cell transplant. This clonotype was sampled from a male patient between 2 and 10 years old who had a stem cell transplant for acute lymphoblastic leukemia, so the T cells may come from the graft donor.

CDR3 sequence reads: CAISDLRQGQGSYEQYF. The CDR3 DNA sequence: TGTGCCATCAGTGACCTGCGACAGGGTCAAGGGTCCTACGAGCAGTACTTC. The J gene is TRBJ2-7, the V gene TRBV10-3, with 7 bases matching TRBD1. The CDR3 has 17 residues. Germline V CDR1 and CDR2: ENHRY, SYGVKD. V dropped 3 bases and J dropped 1; count of bases not matched to a gene: 12.